What follows is one T cell receptor (beta chain) and its context. Antigen unknown. The data were taken from a study of response to subunit inactivated influenza vaccine. Study findings and constraints: There was a suggestion from the authors that each seasonal influenza vaccination recruits few new T cells.

Using its own MiXCR run on the RT-PCR reads, TCRdb lists one record per CDR3 protein. The repertoire holds roughly 700,000 distinct CDR3 sequences, with 14% as singletons. There are 14 residues in the CDR3. CDR1 and CDR2 (germline): GTSNPN, SVGIG (reference sequence). V lost 4 bases to trimming and J lost 4 bases; unmatched junction nucleotides: 6. This clonotype was sampled from a man aged 45 to 65 who received an inactivated influenza vaccine. The sequenced sample was PBMCs from blood, obtained 14 to 15 days before vaccination. The chain links TRBV30 to TRBJ1-2, with 10 bases that match TRBD1. Here the CDR3 reads CAWKGTGAIYGYTF. The CDR3 nucleotides read TGTGCCTGGAAAGGGACAGGGGCTATCTATGGCTACACCTTC.